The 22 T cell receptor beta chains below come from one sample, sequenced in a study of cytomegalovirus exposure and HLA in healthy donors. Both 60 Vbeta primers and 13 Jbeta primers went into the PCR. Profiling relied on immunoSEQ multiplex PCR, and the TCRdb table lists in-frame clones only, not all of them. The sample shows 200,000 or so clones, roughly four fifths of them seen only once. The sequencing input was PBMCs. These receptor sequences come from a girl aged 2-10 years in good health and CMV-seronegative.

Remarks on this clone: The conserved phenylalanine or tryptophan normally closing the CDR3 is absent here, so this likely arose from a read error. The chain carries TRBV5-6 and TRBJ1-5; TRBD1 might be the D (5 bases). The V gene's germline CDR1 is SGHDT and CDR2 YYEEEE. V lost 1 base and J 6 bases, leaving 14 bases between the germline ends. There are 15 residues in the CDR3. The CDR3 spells CASSLTSRVGQPQHS. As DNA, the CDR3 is TGTGCCAGCAGCTTGACCAGCAGGGTCGGTCAGCCCCAGCATTCT.

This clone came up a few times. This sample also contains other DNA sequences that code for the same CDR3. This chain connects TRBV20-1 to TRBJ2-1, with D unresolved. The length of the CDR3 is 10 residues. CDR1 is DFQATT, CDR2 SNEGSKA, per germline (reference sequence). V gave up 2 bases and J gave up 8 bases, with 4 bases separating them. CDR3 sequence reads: CSARRDEQFF. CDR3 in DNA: TGCAGTGCTAGACGGGATGAGCAGTTCTTC.

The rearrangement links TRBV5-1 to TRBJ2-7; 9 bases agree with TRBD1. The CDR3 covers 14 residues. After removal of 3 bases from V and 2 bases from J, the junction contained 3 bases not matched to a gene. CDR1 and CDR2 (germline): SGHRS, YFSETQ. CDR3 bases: TGCGCCAGCAGCTGGACAGGGGCCACCTACGAGCAGTACTTC. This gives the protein CASSWTGATYEQYF.

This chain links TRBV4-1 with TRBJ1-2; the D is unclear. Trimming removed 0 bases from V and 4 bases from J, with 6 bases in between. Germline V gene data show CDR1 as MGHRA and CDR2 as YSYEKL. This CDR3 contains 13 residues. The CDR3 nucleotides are TGCGCCAGCAGCCAAGATACCGGCTATGGCTACACCTTC. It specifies CASSQDTGYGYTF.

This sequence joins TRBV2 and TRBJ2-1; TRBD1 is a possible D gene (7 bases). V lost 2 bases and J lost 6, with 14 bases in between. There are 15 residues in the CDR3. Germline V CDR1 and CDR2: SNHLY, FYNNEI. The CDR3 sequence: CASSERSGGTNEQFF. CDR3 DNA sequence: TGTGCCAGCAGTGAAAGGTCAGGGGGGACCAATGAGCAGTTCTTC.

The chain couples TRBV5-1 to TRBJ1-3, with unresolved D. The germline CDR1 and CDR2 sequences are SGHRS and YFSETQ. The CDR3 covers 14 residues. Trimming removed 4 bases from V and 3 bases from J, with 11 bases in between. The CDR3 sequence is CASSPGIGGNTIYF. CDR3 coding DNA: TGCGCCAGCAGCCCCGGGATAGGTGGAAACACCATATATTTT.

The CDR3 nucleotides are TGTGCCAGCAGTTTCCGACTAGCGGCTGTTTACGAGCAGTACTTC. It is translated as CASSFRLAAVYEQYF. The chain joins TRBV27 to TRBJ2-7, with 9 nucleotides matching TRBD2. The ends lost 3 bases at V and 4 bases at J; junction bases unmatched: 7. Germline CDR1 and CDR2: MNHEY and SMNVEV (reference sequence). The CDR3 is 15 residues long.

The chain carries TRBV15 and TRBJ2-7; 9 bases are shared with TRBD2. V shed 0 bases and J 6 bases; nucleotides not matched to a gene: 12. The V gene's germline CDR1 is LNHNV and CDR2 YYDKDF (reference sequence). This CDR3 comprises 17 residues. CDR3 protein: CATSRDRAGGGSVEQYF. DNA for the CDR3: TGTGCCACCAGCAGAGATCGGGCGGGAGGGGGTTCGGTCGAGCAGTACTTC.

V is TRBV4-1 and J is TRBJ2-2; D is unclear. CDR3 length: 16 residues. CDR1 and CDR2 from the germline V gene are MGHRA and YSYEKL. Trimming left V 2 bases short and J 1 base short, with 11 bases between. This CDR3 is CASSQSPGLNTGELFF. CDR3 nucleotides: TGCGCCAGCAGCCAAAGTCCCGGGTTGAACACCGGGGAGCTGTTTTTT.

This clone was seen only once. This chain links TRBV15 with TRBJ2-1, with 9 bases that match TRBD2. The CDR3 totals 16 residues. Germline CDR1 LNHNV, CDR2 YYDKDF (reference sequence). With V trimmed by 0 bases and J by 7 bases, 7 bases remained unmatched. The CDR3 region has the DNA TGTGCCACCAGCAGAGATGAGCGGGGGGTCCAAAATGAGCAGTTCTTC. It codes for CATSRDERGVQNEQFF.

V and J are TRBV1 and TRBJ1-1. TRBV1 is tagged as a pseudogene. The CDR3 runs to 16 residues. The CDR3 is CTSLCGRVAMNTEAFF. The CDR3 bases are TGCACCAGCCTTTGTGGGAGGGTAGCAATGAACACTGAAGCTTTCTTT.

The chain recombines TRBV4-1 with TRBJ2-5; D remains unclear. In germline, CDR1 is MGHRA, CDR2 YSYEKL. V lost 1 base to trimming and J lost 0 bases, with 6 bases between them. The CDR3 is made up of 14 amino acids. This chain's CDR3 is CASSQASNQETQYF. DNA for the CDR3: TGCGCCAGCAGCCAAGCGAGCAACCAAGAGACCCAGTACTTC.

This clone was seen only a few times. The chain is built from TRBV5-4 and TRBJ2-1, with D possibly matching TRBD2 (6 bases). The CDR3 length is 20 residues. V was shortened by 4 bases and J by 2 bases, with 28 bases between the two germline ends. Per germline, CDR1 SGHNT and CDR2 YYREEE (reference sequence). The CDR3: CASSPLGSGSMKPTYNEQFF. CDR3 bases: TGTGCCAGCAGCCCCCTCGGGAGCGGTTCTATGAAACCTACCTACAATGAGCAGTTCTTC.

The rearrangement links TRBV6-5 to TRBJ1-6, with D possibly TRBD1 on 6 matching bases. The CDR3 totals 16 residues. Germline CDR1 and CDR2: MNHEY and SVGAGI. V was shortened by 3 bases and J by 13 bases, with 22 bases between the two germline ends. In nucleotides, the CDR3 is TGTGCCAGCAGTTATTATCAGGGGCACAGGGTAAGCCCCCTCCACTTT. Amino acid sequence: CASSYYQGHRVSPLHF.

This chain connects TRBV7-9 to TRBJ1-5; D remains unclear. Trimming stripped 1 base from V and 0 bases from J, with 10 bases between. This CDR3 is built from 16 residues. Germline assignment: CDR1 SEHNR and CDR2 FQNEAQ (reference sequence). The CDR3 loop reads CASSLGSGYSNQPQHF. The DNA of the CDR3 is TGTGCCAGCAGCTTAGGGTCAGGCTATAGCAATCAGCCCCAGCATTTT.

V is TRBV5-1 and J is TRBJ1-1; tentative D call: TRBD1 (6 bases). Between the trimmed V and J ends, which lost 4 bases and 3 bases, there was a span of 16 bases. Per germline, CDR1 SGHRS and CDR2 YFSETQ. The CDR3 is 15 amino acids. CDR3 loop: CASSPLTGPYTEAFF. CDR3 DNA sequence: TGCGCCAGCAGCCCTTTGACAGGTCCATACACTGAAGCTTTCTTT.

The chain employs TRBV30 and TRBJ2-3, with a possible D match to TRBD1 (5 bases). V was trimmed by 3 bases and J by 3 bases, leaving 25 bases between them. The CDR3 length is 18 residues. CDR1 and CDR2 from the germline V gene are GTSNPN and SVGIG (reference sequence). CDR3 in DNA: TGTGCCTGGAGACCCAACCCGACAGCGCCCCTGGGGACAGATACGCAGTATTTT. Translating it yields CAWRPNPTAPLGTDTQYF.

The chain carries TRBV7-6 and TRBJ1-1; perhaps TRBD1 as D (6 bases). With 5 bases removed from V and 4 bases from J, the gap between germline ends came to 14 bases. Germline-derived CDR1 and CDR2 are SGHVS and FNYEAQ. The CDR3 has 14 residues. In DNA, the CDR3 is TGTGCCAGCAGCAAAGGGGGGGTTGGCACTGAAGCTTTCTTT. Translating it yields CASSKGGVGTEAFF.

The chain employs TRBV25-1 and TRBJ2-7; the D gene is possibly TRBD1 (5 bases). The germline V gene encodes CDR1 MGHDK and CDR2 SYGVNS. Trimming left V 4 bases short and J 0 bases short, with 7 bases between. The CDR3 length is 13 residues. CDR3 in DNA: TGTGCCAGCAGTGGCAGGGCCTCCTACGAGCAGTACTTC. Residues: CASSGRASYEQYF.

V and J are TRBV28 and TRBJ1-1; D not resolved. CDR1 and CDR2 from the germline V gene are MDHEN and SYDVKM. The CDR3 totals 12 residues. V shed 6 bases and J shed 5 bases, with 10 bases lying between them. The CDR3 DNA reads TGTGCCAGCAGACGATCGGGAACTGAAGCTTTCTTT. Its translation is CASRRSGTEAFF.

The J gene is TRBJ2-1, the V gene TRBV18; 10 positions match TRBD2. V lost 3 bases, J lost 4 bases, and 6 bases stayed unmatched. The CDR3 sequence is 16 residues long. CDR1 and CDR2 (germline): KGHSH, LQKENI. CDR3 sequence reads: CASSPPGLATYNEQFF. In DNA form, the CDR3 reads TGTGCCAGCTCACCCCCGGGACTAGCGACATACAATGAGCAGTTCTTC. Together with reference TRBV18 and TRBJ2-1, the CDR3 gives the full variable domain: NAGVMQNPRHLVRRRGQEARLRCSPMKGHSHVYWYRQLPEEGLKFMVYLQKENIIDESGMPKERFSAEFPKEGPSILRIQQVVRGDSAAYFCASSPPGLATYNEQFFGPGTRLTVL.

Here the CDR3 DNA reads TGTGCCAGCAGTGGAGGGAATTACCAGCCCCAGCATTTT. It specifies CASSGGNYQPQHF. V gene TRBV25-1 combines with J gene TRBJ1-5; D remains ambiguous. This CDR3 is built from 13 residues. From germline, CDR1 is MGHDK and CDR2 SYGVNS. Trimming took 4 bases from V and 7 from J, leaving 11 bases between them.